The subject of this entry is one TCR beta chain. Germline V gene data show CDR1 as LNHDA and CDR2 as SQIVND (reference sequence). The CDR3 has 13 residues. Researchers prepared the TCRbeta library using unique molecular identifiers, the study reports. Using its own MiXCR run on the PCR reads, TCRdb lists one record per CDR3 protein. This table has some 590,000 distinct CDR3 sequences, about 10% appearing once. The data derive from a study of T-cell reconstitution after alpha-beta-depleted transplantation in children. The sequenced sample was PBMCs from the stem cell graft donor, obtained from the stem cell graft. The chain combines TRBV19 with TRBJ2-2; possibly TRBD1 for D (5 bases). This TCR came from a human donor who donated a stem cell graft to a child with acute myeloid leukemia. CDR3 in amino acids: CAALGRNTGELFF. The CDR3 DNA is TGTGCGGCGCTGGGGCGGAACACCGGGGAGCTGTTTTTT.